This passage covers 24 T cell receptor beta chains from one sample sequenced in a study of blood T cell repertoires in COVID-19. Some clones are missing from TCRdb's copy, which holds only in-frame ones; the method was immunoSEQ multiplex PCR. This repertoire shows roughly 200,000 clones, around 82% found once; its top ten account for under 6.5%. Input material: PBMCs or T cells enriched from blood (not recorded which). These receptors were collected from a woman aged 55 to 70 with acute COVID-19.

The chain links TRBV11-2 to TRBJ2-5; D possibly corresponds to TRBD1 (6 bases). The CDR3 totals 15 residues. The germline V and J ends were trimmed by 4 bases and 1 base, with 13 bases remaining between them. Germline V gene sequence: CDR1 SGHAT, CDR2 FQNNGV. The CDR3: CASSYSTGSQETQYF. Here the CDR3 DNA reads TGTGCCAGCAGCTATTCGACAGGCTCCCAAGAGACCCAGTACTTC.

J is TRBJ2-5 and V is TRBV6-2 or TRBV6-3; D call uncertain. V lost 2 bases and J lost 0, with 4 bases in between. Germline V lookup: CDR1 MNHEY, CDR2 SVGEGT. This CDR3 has 13 amino acids. The chain's CDR3 is CASSYPNQETQYF. The CDR3 DNA reads as TGTGCCAGCAGTTACCCAAACCAAGAGACCCAGTACTTC.

The chain is built from TRBV10-3 and TRBJ2-3; possible D gene TRBD2, 8 bases. V lost 4 bases to trimming and J lost 1 base, with 15 bases between them. In germline, CDR1 is ENHRY, CDR2 SYGVKD. This CDR3 is 16 amino acids long. In DNA form, the CDR3 reads TGTGCCATCAGTGTGGGACTAGGACAGGGCACAGATACGCAGTATTTT. Encoded protein: CAISVGLGQGTDTQYF.

The rearrangement links TRBV2 to TRBJ2-7; 10 bases line up with TRBD2. Germline CDR1 and CDR2: SNHLY and FYNNEI. The CDR3 sequence is 17 residues long. V trimming: 6 bases; J trimming: 0 bases; junction bases outside the gene matches: 11. CDR3 nucleotide sequence: TGTGCCAGCAGGGGACAGCGGGGGGGCCCTTACTCCTACGAGCAGTACGTC. Translated: CASRGQRGGPYSYEQYV.

This rearrangement joins TRBV4-3 to TRBJ2-2; 8 bases are a match to TRBD2. Unmatched junction bases numbered 9, after V lost 1 base and J lost 8 bases. Germline CDR1 is LGHNA and CDR2 is YSLEER. There are 16 residues in the CDR3. The CDR3 sequence: CASSQVSSGALGELFF. The CDR3 region has the DNA TGCGCCAGCAGCCAAGTCAGTAGCGGGGCCTTGGGGGAGCTGTTTTTT.

The rearrangement links TRBV5-1 to TRBJ2-5; TRBD1 might be the D (6 bases). Deletions cut 3 bases from V and 3 bases from J, with 12 bases between. The CDR3 sequence is 14 residues long. CDR1 and CDR2 (germline): SGHRS, YFSETQ. Written as DNA, the CDR3 is TGCGCCAGCAGCTACACAGGGTTGGAAGAGACCCAGTACTTC. It is translated as CASSYTGLEETQYF.

The rearrangement uses TRBV2 and TRBJ1-3; no clear D gene. This CDR3 contains 14 residues. Germline CDR1 reads SNHLY; CDR2 reads FYNNEI. V gave up 5 bases and J gave up 4 bases, with 12 bases separating them. Written as DNA, the CDR3 is TGTGCCAGCAGTACGGAGACTGTGGGAAACACCATATATTTT. Its protein is CASSTETVGNTIYF.

V and J are TRBV13 and TRBJ2-3; TRBD2 matches 11 bases. The V gene end was trimmed by 1 base and the J gene end by 6 bases; junction bases not matched to a gene: 6. The length of the CDR3 is 16 residues. CDR1 PRHDT and CDR2 FYEKMQ come from the germline V gene (reference sequence). The CDR3 sequence is CASSLASGGRRDTQYF. Here the CDR3 DNA reads TGTGCCAGCAGCTTAGCTAGCGGGGGGAGGAGGGATACGCAGTATTTT.

This clone was counted a single time. The gene calls are TRBV6-5 and TRBJ1-1; D ambiguous. Trimming shortened V by 4 bases and J by 1 base, and 7 bases separated the two germline ends. The germline V gene has CDR1 MNHEY and CDR2 SVGAGI. The CDR3 contains 13 residues. Written as DNA, the CDR3 is TGTGCCAGCAGTTCCTATTGGAACACTGAAGCTTTCTTT. It encodes CASSSYWNTEAFF.

The table lists this clone with a few counts. The CDR3, as DNA: TGTGCCAGCAGCCAGGCATCGGAAGCTTTCTTT. It codes for CASSQASEAFF. The chain carries TRBV3-1 (or the pseudogene TRBV3-2) and TRBJ1-1; D is uncertain. The V end was cut by 3 bases, the J end by 8 bases, with 7 bases between. Germline CDR1 reads LGHDT; CDR2 reads YNNKEL (reference sequence). This CDR3 comprises 11 residues.

The chain is built from TRBV2 and TRBJ1-1; D not certain. The ends were cut back, 7 bases at V and 6 bases at J, with 18 bases in the middle. The CDR3 is 14 residues long. Germline V gene lookup returns CDR1 SNHLY and CDR2 FYNNEI. This CDR3 is CASNQRASGPEAFF. In DNA, the CDR3 is TGTGCCAGCAATCAGCGGGCCTCTGGCCCTGAAGCTTTCTTT.

The chain combines TRBV18 with TRBJ1-2, with a weak D call TRBD1 (5 bases). The V end lost 3 bases, the J end lost 1 base, and 6 bases lay between the germline ends. The V gene's germline CDR1 is KGHSH and CDR2 LQKENI. The length of the CDR3 is 13 residues. The CDR3 loop is CASSPDSNYGYTF. The CDR3 DNA reads as TGTGCCAGCTCACCCGACAGTAACTATGGCTACACCTTC.

The chain is built from TRBV4-1 and TRBJ2-2, with 10 bases that match TRBD2. The CDR3 is 17 amino acids. With 3 bases clipped from V and 5 bases from J, the junction kept 9 bases outside the gene matches. CDR1 MGHRA and CDR2 YSYEKL come from the germline V gene. The CDR3 region is CASSQAASGRQTGELFF. The CDR3 coding sequence is TGCGCCAGCAGCCAGGCCGCTAGCGGGAGACAAACCGGGGAGCTGTTTTTT.

This sequence joins TRBV12-3 or TRBV12-4 and TRBJ1-4; 7 positions match TRBD1. The CDR3 extends over 13 amino acids. V lost 7 bases and J lost 7; bases outside the gene matches: 6. CDR3: CASKRQGPEKLFF. The CDR3 DNA is TGTGCCAGCAAACGACAGGGTCCTGAAAAACTGTTTTTT.

V usage is TRBV6-2 or TRBV6-3 and J usage is TRBJ2-7; the match to TRBD1 covers 8 bases. V was clipped by 4 bases and J by 4 bases; unmatched bases: 9. The CDR3 loop spans 15 amino acids. The germline CDR1 and CDR2 sequences are MNHEY and SVGEGT. The chain's CDR3 is CASSSPGQGGYEQYV. The CDR3 DNA is TGTGCCAGCAGTTCCCCAGGACAGGGTGGGTACGAGCAGTACGTC.

This clone has only a few counts. This chain links TRBV11-2 with TRBJ1-3; D is unclear. Germline values: CDR1 SGHAT, CDR2 FQNNGV. V lost 0 bases and J lost 0, with 6 bases in between. The CDR3 runs to 15 residues. CDR3 region: CASSLDGPSGNTIYF. For the CDR3, the DNA is TGTGCCAGCAGCTTAGATGGGCCCTCTGGAAACACCATATATTTT.

The J gene is TRBJ1-5, the V gene TRBV4-3; TRBD1 is a possible D gene (5 bases). The CDR3 extends over 16 amino acids. Germline V gene lookup returns CDR1 LGHNA and CDR2 YSLEER. Deletions cut 0 bases from V and 5 bases from J, with 14 bases between. CDR3 region: CASSQDAQGGDQPQHF. The CDR3 DNA reads TGCGCCAGCAGCCAAGACGCCCAGGGAGGTGATCAGCCCCAGCATTTT.

The chain employs TRBV5-4 and TRBJ1-4; D is undetermined. Between the trimmed V and J ends, which lost 4 bases and 0 bases, there was a span of 10 bases. There are 15 residues in the CDR3. Germline V gene data show CDR1 as SGHNT and CDR2 as YYREEE (reference sequence). The CDR3 here is CASSPGETTNEKLFF. For the CDR3, the DNA is TGTGCCAGCAGCCCGGGAGAGACAACTAATGAAAAACTGTTTTTT.

V usage is TRBV7-2 and J usage is TRBJ2-1; D not certain. Germline loops: CDR1 SGHTA, CDR2 FQGNSA. Trimming shortened V by 1 base and J by 1 base, and 8 bases separated the two germline ends. CDR3 size: 15 residues. The CDR3 reads CASSLDVGSYNEQFF. The CDR3 region has the DNA TGTGCCAGCAGCTTAGATGTCGGGTCCTACAATGAGCAGTTCTTC.

The chain employs TRBV27 and TRBJ1-1; TRBD1 is a possible D gene (6 bases). CDR1 MNHEY and CDR2 SMNVEV come from the germline V gene (reference sequence). The CDR3 runs 14 residues. Deletions cut 5 bases from V and 9 bases from J, with 19 bases between. The CDR3 region is CASSVYPGTPKAFF. The CDR3 DNA sequence: TGTGCCAGCAGTGTCTATCCCGGGACACCAAAAGCTTTCTTT.

V and J are TRBV7-9 and TRBJ2-1; 8 bases agree with TRBD1. J was trimmed by 0 bases and V by 4 bases; bases with no gene match: 8. Germline V gives CDR1 SEHNR, CDR2 FQNEAQ (reference sequence). This CDR3 has 17 amino acids. This CDR3 reads CASSSGQGLSSYNEQFF. The CDR3 coding sequence is TGTGCCAGCAGCTCCGGACAGGGCCTAAGCTCCTACAATGAGCAGTTCTTC.

The chain uses TRBV29-1 and TRBJ1-1; TRBD1 matches 10 bases. V lost 8 bases to trimming and J lost 5 bases; unmatched junction nucleotides: 8. Germline V CDR1 and CDR2: SQVTM, ANQGSEA. CDR3 length: 13 amino acids. CDR3 DNA: TGCAGCACAAGACAGGGGGCAGGGACTGAAGCTTTCTTT. This translates into CSTRQGAGTEAFF.

The V gene is TRBV27, the J gene TRBJ1-4, with 9 nucleotides matching TRBD1. Germline CDR1 is MNHEY and CDR2 is SMNVEV (reference sequence). The CDR3 is 14 amino acids. The ends lost 8 bases at V and 5 bases at J; junction bases unmatched: 6. CDR3 sequence (DNA): TGTGCCAGCGCCGGGACAGGGATAAATGAAAAACTGTTTTTT. Its protein product is CASAGTGINEKLFF.

V is TRBV9 and J is TRBJ2-2, with D unresolved. V lost 0 bases and J lost 8, with 14 bases in between. Germline V gene lookup returns CDR1 SGDLS and CDR2 YYNGEE. The CDR3 has 15 amino acids. CDR3 in DNA: TGTGCCAGCAGCGTAGACCCCGCCGGAGAGGGGGAGCTGTTTTTT. Translating gives CASSVDPAGEGELFF.